Below are 26 T cell receptor beta chains sequenced from a single sample in a study of shared clonotypes between healthy human individuals. Only in-frame clones appear in the TCRdb table, and some are missing; sequencing was by immunoSEQ multiplex PCR. Altogether 470,000 or so clones are present, approximately 84% being singletons, with the ten largest covering roughly 12%. The sequencing input was PBMCs. The receptors originated from a woman in her thirties or forties in good health. Some clones in this sample may be carry-over from other donors' samples.

The chain has TRBV7-8 and TRBJ2-1, with 10 bases aligning to TRBD2. Germline lookup yields CDR1 SGHVS and CDR2 FQNEAQ. Trimming at V came to 0 bases and at J to 6 bases, leaving 5 bases not matched to a gene. The CDR3 spans 16 residues. The CDR3 region has the DNA TGTGCCAGCAGCTTAGCGTGGGCTAGCGGGAGCAATGAGCAGTTCTTC. It translates to CASSLAWASGSNEQFF.

The rearrangement uses TRBV5-6 and TRBJ1-4; 7 nucleotides agree with TRBD1. CDR3 length: 16 amino acids. V lost 3 bases to trimming and J lost 4 bases; unmatched junction nucleotides: 9. CDR1 and CDR2 (germline): SGHDT, YYEEEE. The CDR3 coding sequence is TGTGCCAGCAGCTCTGGCCCAGGACAGGATAATGAAAAACTGTTTTTT. Translating gives CASSSGPGQDNEKLFF.

Notes on this clone: Relative to the germline gene, one junction end is altered; a read error may explain this. Other DNA variants within this sample encode the same CDR3. J is TRBJ1-1 and V is TRBV30; D perhaps matches TRBD1 (5 bases). The CDR3 covers 13 residues. CDR1 is GTSNPN and CDR2 is SVGIG in the germline V gene (reference sequence). In DNA form, the CDR3 reads TGTGCCTGGAGTATAGACAGTGGGGCTGAAGCCTTCTTT. Translation gives CAWSIDSGAEAFF.

The rearrangement uses TRBV11-3 and TRBJ2-7; D might be TRBD1 (6 bases). The V gene lost 0 bases and the J gene lost 1 base, with 19 bases spanning the gap. CDR1 and CDR2 (germline): SGHNT, YENEEA. The length of the CDR3 is 18 residues. CDR3 amino acids: CASSLDRTALRGSYEQYF. CDR3 coding DNA: TGTGCCAGCAGCTTAGATCGGACAGCTCTCCGAGGGTCCTACGAGCAGTACTTC. Using reference TRBV11-3 and TRBJ2-7 for the parts outside the CDR3, the full variable domain is EAGVVQSPRYKIIEKKQPVAFWCNPISGHNTLYWYLQNLGQGPELLIRYENEEAVDDSQLPKDRFSAERLKGVDSTLKIQPAELGDSAVYLCASSLDRTALRGSYEQYFGPGTRLTVT.

Comments on this clone: At one end the junction does not follow the germline gene, possibly because of a read error. The V and J genes are TRBV20-1 and TRBJ1-4, with 8 bases identical to TRBD1. This CDR3 spans 10 amino acids. Germline assignment: CDR1 DFQATT and CDR2 SNEGSKA (reference sequence). In nucleotides, the CDR3 is TGCAGTGCCAGCGGACAGGGACGGCTTTTT. Amino acids: CSASGQGRLF.

The J gene is TRBJ2-2, the V gene TRBV27; possibly TRBD1 for D (5 bases). CDR3 length: 14 amino acids. CDR1 and CDR2 (germline): MNHEY, SMNVEV (reference sequence). V was pared by 7 bases and J by 6 bases, with 15 bases between. Written as DNA, the CDR3 is TGTGCCAGCAAGGGGAATTTGGTCGCCGGGGAGCTGTTTTTT. It yields the protein CASKGNLVAGELFF.

This clone has at least ten counts. The rearrangement uses TRBV4-2 and TRBJ2-3; 7 positions agree with TRBD2. CDR1 is LGHNA and CDR2 is YNFKEQ in the germline V gene. Germline trimming cut 6 bases from V and 8 bases from J; bases unmatched to any gene: 14. The CDR3 covers 15 residues. The CDR3 DNA sequence: TGTGCCAGCAGTTACGAGGTGTCTAGCGGTCGTACGCAGTATTTT. Translating gives CASSYEVSSGRTQYF.

This rearrangement joins TRBV5-5 to TRBJ2-1; no clear D gene. Trimming took 2 bases from V and 0 from J, leaving 9 bases between them. Germline values: CDR1 SGHKS, CDR2 YYEKEE (reference sequence). The CDR3 length is 15 residues. The CDR3 reads CASSFGLSSYNEQFF. The CDR3 DNA follows: TGTGCCAGCAGCTTTGGGCTGAGCTCCTACAATGAGCAGTTCTTC. The full variable domain, with the rest looked up from reference TRBV5-5 and TRBJ2-1, is DAGVTQSPTHLIKTRGQQVTLRCSPISGHKSVSWYQQVLGQGPQFIFQYYEKEERGRGNFPDRFSARQFPNYSSELNVNALLLGDSALYLCASSFGLSSYNEQFFGPGTRLTVL.

This clone was detected only a few times. The chain joins TRBV5-6 to TRBJ2-6; D not certain. Germline loops: CDR1 SGHDT, CDR2 YYEEEE. This CDR3 is 13 amino acids long. Trimming took 5 bases from V and 0 from J, leaving 3 bases between them. CDR3 sequence (DNA): TGTGCCAGCAGTCTCTCTGGGGCCAACGTCCTGACTTTC. It specifies CASSLSGANVLTF.

The chain links TRBV5-1 to TRBJ1-2; D not resolved. Looked up from germline, CDR1 is SGHRS and CDR2 is YFSETQ. This CDR3 is built from 12 residues. The V end was cut by 0 bases, the J end by 6 bases, with 6 bases between. CDR3 DNA: TGCGCCAGCAGCTTGGGTGAGGATGGCTACACCTTC. Its translation is CASSLGEDGYTF.

The chain carries TRBV5-4 and TRBJ2-1; 14 bases are a match to TRBD2. CDR1 and CDR2 from the germline V gene are SGHNT and YYREEE (reference sequence). The junction had 9 bases not matched to a gene; V was cut back by 4 bases and J by 15 bases. The CDR3 covers 14 residues. The CDR3 loop is CASSLFGLAGGLFF. In DNA, the CDR3 is TGTGCCAGCAGCCTTTTCGGACTAGCGGGGGGTCTGTTCTTC.

The CDR3 nucleotides are TGTGCCAGCAGTTTGAGATTTGAGATGGACACCCAGTACTTC. The encoded protein is CASSLRFEMDTQYF. The chain employs TRBV6-5 and TRBJ2-5; D not resolved. The V end was cut by 4 bases, the J end by 8 bases, with 17 bases between. This CDR3 is 14 amino acids long. Per the germline V gene, CDR1 is MNHEY and CDR2 is SVGAGI.

This clone was observed a single time. This rearrangement joins TRBV11-2 to TRBJ2-7; 7 bases are shared with TRBD2. Germline V gene data show CDR1 as SGHAT and CDR2 as FQNNGV. The CDR3 covers 15 residues. V shed 1 base and J 5 bases; nucleotides not matched to a gene: 8. CDR3 residues: CASSLAGRTGDEQYF. The CDR3 DNA reads as TGTGCCAGCAGCTTAGCCGGGAGGACCGGGGACGAGCAGTACTTC.

This sequence joins TRBV30 and TRBJ2-1; possible D gene TRBD1, 5 bases. This CDR3 comprises 14 residues. Germline V CDR1 and CDR2: GTSNPN, SVGIG (reference sequence). Trimming took off 2 bases at V and 9 bases at J, with 17 bases between the two ends. As DNA, the CDR3 is TGTGCCTGGAGTCTGGGGCTCCCTACCGGTGAGCAGTTCTTC. It specifies CAWSLGLPTGEQFF.

The chain carries TRBV5-1 and TRBJ1-5; TRBD1 matches at 11 bases. The CDR3 length is 15 residues. The junction had 6 bases not matched to a gene; V was cut back by 6 bases and J by 4 bases. Germline loops: CDR1 SGHRS, CDR2 YFSETQ. The CDR3 sequence: CASNHRDRGNQPQHF. The CDR3 DNA reads as TGCGCCAGCAACCATCGGGACAGGGGGAATCAGCCCCAGCATTTT.

This clone was detected only once. This chain joins TRBV2 and TRBJ1-2, with D possibly matching TRBD1 (5 bases). This CDR3 contains 12 residues. V lost 6 bases, J lost 4 bases, and 9 bases lay in between. Germline assignment: CDR1 SNHLY and CDR2 FYNNEI. As DNA, the CDR3 is TGTGCCAGCAGATCGACAGTCTATGGCTACACCTTC. This encodes CASRSTVYGYTF.

The chain is built from TRBV5-1 and TRBJ2-1; TRBD1 aligns across 10 bases. Trimming removed 3 bases from V and 4 bases from J; junction bases left unmatched: 7. This CDR3 spans 16 amino acids. Germline-derived CDR1 and CDR2 are SGHRS and YFSETQ. CDR3 in DNA: TGCGCCAGCAGCTCAATGGACAGGGGGAATTACAATGAGCAGTTCTTC. It specifies CASSSMDRGNYNEQFF.

As concerns this clone: A far larger clone is only one base removed, so a read error is likely. The same CDR3 can be traced to other DNA sequences in this sample. This chain uses TRBV19 with TRBJ1-1, with TRBD1 as a possible D gene (6 bases). This CDR3 has 13 amino acids. Germline values: CDR1 LNHDA, CDR2 SQIVND (reference sequence). Deletions cut 8 bases from V and 0 bases from J, with 10 bases between. Here the CDR3 DNA reads TGTGCCAGTCGGCAGGGGTTGAACACTGAAGCTTTCTTT. Its protein is CASRQGLNTEAFF.

This chain connects TRBV10-3 to TRBJ2-1, with 10 bases matching TRBD1. The V gene's germline CDR1 is ENHRY and CDR2 SYGVKD. Germline trimming cut 6 bases from V and 12 bases from J; bases unmatched to any gene: 8. The CDR3 runs to 13 residues. CDR3 DNA sequence: TGTGCCATCAGGGGGACAGGGGAAGGGTCGCAGTTCTTC. Protein product: CAIRGTGEGSQFF.

The chain is built from TRBV19 and TRBJ1-1; possibly TRBD1 for D (6 bases). Trimming removed 2 bases at V and 1 base at J, with 11 bases between. Germline V CDR1 and CDR2: LNHDA, SQIVND (reference sequence). The CDR3 covers 15 residues. CDR3 bases: TGTGCCAGTAGTATATTGGGGACAACGAACACTGAAGCTTTCTTT. Its protein is CASSILGTTNTEAFF.

The chain carries TRBV27 and TRBJ1-2, with 11 bases that match TRBD1. V was pared by 5 bases and J by 4 bases, with 3 bases of the junction left unmatched. Germline V gene sequence: CDR1 MNHEY, CDR2 SMNVEV (reference sequence). The length of the CDR3 is 14 residues. The CDR3 here is CASSAGQGAYGYTF. The CDR3 bases are TGTGCCAGCAGTGCCGGACAGGGGGCCTATGGCTACACCTTC.

A note on this clone: Only one base separates this from a far larger clonotype, so it likely reflects a read error. The chain uses TRBV30 and TRBJ2-7, with unresolved D. Germline V gene sequence: CDR1 GTSNPN, CDR2 SVGIG (reference sequence). The CDR3 spans 11 residues. The CDR3 reads CAWGVQAEQYF. The CDR3 nucleotides read TGTGCCTGGGGTGTACAAGCGGAGCAGTACTTC.

This clone was seen a few times. This sequence joins TRBV28 and TRBJ1-2; possibly TRBD1 for D (6 bases). Germline V lookup: CDR1 MDHEN, CDR2 SYDVKM. Trimming left V 7 bases short and J 0 bases short, with 15 bases between. The CDR3 loop spans 15 amino acids. The CDR3 coding sequence is TGTGCCAGCAACGACGGGACAAAAGCTAACTATGGCTACACCTTC. It codes for CASNDGTKANYGYTF.

The chain employs TRBV5-1 and TRBJ2-5; D gene ambiguous. The ends were cut back, 3 bases at V and 5 bases at J, with 11 bases in the middle. Germline V gene sequence: CDR1 SGHRS, CDR2 YFSETQ. The CDR3 contains 13 residues. CDR3 nucleotides: TGCGCCAGCAGCTCCCTTCGCTGGGAGACCCAGTACTTC. This gives the protein CASSSLRWETQYF.

J is TRBJ2-2 and V is TRBV5-1, with TRBD2 matching over 13 bases. Germline lookup yields CDR1 SGHRS and CDR2 YFSETQ. The J segment lost 6 bases and the V segment lost 4 bases, leaving 3 bases of the junction unmatched. The CDR3 extends over 15 amino acids. The CDR3 DNA reads TGCGCCAGCAGCCCTGGACTAGCGGGAGCCGGGGAGCTGTTTTTT. Residues: CASSPGLAGAGELFF.

V and J are TRBV28 and TRBJ2-7; 7 bases are shared with TRBD1. With 6 bases clipped from V and 3 bases from J, the junction kept 8 bases outside the gene matches. The CDR3 is 14 residues long. Germline V gene sequence: CDR1 MDHEN, CDR2 SYDVKM. CDR3 in DNA: TGTGCCAGCAGCCGGGACAGTGGATTCTACGAGCAGTACTTC. Translation: CASSRDSGFYEQYF.